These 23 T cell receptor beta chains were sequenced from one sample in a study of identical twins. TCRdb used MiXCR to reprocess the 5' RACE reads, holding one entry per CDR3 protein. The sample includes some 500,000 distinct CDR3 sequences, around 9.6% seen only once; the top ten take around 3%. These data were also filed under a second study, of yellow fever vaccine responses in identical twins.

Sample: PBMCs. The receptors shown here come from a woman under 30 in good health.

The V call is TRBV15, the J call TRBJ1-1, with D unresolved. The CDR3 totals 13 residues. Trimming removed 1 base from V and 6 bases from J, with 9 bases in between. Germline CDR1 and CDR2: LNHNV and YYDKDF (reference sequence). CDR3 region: CATSRGGSAEAFF. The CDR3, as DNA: TGTGCCACCAGCAGAGGAGGGAGTGCTGAAGCTTTCTTT.

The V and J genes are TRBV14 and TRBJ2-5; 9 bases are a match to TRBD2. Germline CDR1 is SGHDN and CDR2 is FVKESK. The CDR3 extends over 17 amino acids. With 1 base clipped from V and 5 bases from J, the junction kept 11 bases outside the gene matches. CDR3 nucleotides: TGTGCCAGCAGCCAAGGCTTGGGACTAGCCGGATCGGAGACCCAGTACTTC. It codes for CASSQGLGLAGSETQYF.

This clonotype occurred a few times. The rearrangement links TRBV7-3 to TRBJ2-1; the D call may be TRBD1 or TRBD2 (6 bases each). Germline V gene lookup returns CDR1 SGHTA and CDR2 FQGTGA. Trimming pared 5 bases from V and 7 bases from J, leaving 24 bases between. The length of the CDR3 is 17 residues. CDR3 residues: CASSPRGGSTPPNEQFF. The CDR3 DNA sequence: TGTGCCAGCAGCCCACGAGGGGGGTCCACCCCCCCGAATGAGCAGTTCTTC.

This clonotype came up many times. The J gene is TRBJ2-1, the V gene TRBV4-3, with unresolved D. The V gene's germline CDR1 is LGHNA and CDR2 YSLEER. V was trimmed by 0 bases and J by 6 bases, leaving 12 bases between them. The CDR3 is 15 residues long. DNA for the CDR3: TGCGCCAGCAGCCAAGACAGTTTACCGGGCAATGAGCAGTTCTTC. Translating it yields CASSQDSLPGNEQFF.

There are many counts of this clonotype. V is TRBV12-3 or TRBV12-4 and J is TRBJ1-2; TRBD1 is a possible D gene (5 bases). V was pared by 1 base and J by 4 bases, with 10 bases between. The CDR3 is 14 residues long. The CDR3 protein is CASSLVGGLYGYTF. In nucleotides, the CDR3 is TGTGCCAGCAGTTTAGTCGGGGGACTCTATGGCTACACCTTC.

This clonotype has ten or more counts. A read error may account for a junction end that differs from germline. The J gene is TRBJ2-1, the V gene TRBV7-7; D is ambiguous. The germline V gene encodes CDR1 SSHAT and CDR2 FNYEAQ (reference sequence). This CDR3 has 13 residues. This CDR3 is CASSLARYNEQFF. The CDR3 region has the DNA TGTGCTAGCAGCCTGGCGCGGTACAATGAGCAGTTCTTC.

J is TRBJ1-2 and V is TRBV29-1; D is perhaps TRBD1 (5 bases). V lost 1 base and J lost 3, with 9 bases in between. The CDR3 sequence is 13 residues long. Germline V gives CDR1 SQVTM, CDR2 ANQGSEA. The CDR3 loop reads CSVEARADYGYTF. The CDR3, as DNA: TGCAGCGTTGAAGCCAGGGCTGACTATGGCTACACCTTC.

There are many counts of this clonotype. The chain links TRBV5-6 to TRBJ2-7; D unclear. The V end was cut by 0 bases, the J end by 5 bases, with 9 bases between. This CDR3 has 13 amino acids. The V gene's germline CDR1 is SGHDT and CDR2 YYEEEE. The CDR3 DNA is TGTGCCAGCAGCTTGGCACAGAACCACGAGCAGTACTTC. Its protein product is CASSLAQNHEQYF.

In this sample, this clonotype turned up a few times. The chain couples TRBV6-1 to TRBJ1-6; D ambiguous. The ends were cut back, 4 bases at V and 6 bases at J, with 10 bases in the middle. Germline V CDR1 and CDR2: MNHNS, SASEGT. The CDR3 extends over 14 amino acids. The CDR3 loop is CASSGRSLNSPLHF. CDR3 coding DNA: TGTGCCAGCAGTGGACGCTCGCTTAATTCACCCCTCCACTTT.

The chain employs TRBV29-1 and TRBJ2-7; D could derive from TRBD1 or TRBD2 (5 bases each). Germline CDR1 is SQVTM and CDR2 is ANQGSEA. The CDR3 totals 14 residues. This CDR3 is CSTPTGTYSYEQYF. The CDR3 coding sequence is TGCAGTACTCCAACCGGGACGTACTCCTACGAGCAGTACTTC.

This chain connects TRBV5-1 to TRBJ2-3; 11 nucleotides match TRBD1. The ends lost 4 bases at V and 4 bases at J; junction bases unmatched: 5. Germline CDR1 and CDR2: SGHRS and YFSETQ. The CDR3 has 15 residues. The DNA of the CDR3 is TGCGCCAGCAGCAAGGGACAGGGGGTAGCAGATACGCAGTATTTT. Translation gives CASSKGQGVADTQYF.

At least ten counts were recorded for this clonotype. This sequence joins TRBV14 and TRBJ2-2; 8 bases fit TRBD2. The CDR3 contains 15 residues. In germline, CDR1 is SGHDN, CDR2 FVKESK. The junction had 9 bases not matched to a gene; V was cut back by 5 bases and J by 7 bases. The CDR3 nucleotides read TGTGCCAGCAGCGTACGGGAGGGCCGGTTCGGGGAGCTGTTTTTT. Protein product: CASSVREGRFGELFF. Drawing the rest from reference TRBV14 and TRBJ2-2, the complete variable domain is EAGVTQFPSHSVIEKGQTVTLRCDPISGHDNLYWYRRVMGKEIKFLLHFVKESKQDESGMPNNRFLAERTGGTYSTLKVQPAELEDSGVYFCASSVREGRFGELFFGEGSRLTVL.

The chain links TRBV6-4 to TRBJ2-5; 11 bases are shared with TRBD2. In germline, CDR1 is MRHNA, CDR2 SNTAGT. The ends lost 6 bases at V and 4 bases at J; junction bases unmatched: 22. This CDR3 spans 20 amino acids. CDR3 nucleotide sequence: TGTGCCAGCAGGAGGGACTCCAGTCGGGTAGCGGGAGGGCTGCGAGAGACCCAGTACTTC. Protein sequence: CASRRDSSRVAGGLRETQYF.

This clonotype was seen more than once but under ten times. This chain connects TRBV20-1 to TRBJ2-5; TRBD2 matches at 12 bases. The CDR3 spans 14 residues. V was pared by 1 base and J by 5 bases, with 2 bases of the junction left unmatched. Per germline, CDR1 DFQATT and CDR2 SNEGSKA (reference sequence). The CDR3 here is CSARGLAGVETQYF. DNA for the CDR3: TGCAGTGCTAGAGGACTAGCGGGAGTGGAGACCCAGTACTTC.

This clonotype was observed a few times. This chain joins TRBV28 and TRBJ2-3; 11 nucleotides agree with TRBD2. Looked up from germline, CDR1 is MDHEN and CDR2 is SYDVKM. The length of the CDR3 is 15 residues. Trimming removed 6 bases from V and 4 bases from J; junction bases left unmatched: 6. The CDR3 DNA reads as TGTGCCAGCAGGGGACCGGGACTAGCGGCAGATACGCAGTATTTT. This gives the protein CASRGPGLAADTQYF.

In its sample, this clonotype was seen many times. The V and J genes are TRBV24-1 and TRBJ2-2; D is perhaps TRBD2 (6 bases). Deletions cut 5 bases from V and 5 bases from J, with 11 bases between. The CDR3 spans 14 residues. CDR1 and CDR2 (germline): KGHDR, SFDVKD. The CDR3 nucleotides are TGTGCCACCAGTGTCCGCGGGATTACCGGGGAGCTGTTTTTT. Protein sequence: CATSVRGITGELFF.

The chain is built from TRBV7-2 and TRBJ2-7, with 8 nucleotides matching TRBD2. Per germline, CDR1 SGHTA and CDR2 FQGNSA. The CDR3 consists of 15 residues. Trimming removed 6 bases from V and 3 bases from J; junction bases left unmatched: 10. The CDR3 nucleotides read TGTGCCAGCAGTTATGCCGGGACTAGTCGCTACGAGCAGTACTTC. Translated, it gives CASSYAGTSRYEQYF. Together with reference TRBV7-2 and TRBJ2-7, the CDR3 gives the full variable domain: GAGVSQSPSNKVTEKGKDVELRCDPISGHTALYWYRQSLGQGLEFLIYFQGNSAPDKSGLPSDRFSAERTGGSVSTLTIQRTQQEDSAVYLCASSYAGTSRYEQYFGPGTRLTVT.

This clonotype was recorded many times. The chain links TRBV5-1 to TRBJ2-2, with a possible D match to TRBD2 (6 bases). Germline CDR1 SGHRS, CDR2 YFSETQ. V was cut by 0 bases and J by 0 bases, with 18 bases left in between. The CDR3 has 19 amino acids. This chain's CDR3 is CASSLGGLGGGANTGELFF. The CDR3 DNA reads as TGCGCCAGCAGCTTGGGCGGATTAGGAGGAGGGGCGAACACCGGGGAGCTGTTTTTT.

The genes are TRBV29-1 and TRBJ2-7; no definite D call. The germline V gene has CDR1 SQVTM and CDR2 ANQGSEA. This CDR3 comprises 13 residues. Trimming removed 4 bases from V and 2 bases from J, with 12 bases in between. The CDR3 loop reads CSVAPRTPYEQYF. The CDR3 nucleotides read TGCAGCGTTGCCCCCAGGACCCCCTACGAGCAGTACTTC.

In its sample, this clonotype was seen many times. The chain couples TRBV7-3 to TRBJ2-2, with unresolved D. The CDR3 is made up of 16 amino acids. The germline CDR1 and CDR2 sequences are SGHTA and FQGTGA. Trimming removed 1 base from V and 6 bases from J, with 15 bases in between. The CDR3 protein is CASSLNAQRVAGELFF. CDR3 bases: TGTGCCAGCAGCTTAAATGCCCAACGGGTAGCCGGGGAGCTGTTTTTT.

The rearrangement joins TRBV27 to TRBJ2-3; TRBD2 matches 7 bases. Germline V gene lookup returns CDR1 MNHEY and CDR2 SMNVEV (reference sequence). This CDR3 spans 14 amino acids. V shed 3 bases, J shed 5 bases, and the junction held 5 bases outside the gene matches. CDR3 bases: TGTGCCAGCAGTTTTTTAGCGGGCCGAGATACGCAGTATTTT. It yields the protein CASSFLAGRDTQYF.

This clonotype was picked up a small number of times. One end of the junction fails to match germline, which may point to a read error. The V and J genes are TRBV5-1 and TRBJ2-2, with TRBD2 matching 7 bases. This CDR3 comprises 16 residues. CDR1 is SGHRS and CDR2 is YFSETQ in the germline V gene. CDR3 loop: CASSRTAGENTGELFF. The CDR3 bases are TGCGCGAGCAGCAGGACCGCGGGGGAAAACACCGGGGAGCTGTTTTTT.

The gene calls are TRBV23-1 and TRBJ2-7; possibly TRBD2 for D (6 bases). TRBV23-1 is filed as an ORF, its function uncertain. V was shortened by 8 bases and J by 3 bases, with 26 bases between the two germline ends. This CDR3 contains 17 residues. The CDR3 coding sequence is TGCGCCAGCGCCTTCCGGGACTCCCCTTTATGCGACTACGAGCAGTACTTC. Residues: CASAFRDSPLCDYEQYF.